This section outlines one T cell receptor beta chain sequence together with its context. Measured with immunoSEQ multiplex PCR; TCRdb has only the in-frame clones, and not every one. The table lists about 210,000 clones, about four fifths of them singletons. The sample is drawn from a study of blood T cell repertoires in COVID-19. Study-level information: PBMCs, B-cell-depleted T cells, or T cells were the source of the cDNA or gDNA that made up the material.

With V trimmed by 5 bases and J by 5 bases, 4 bases remained unmatched. In germline, CDR1 is SQVTM, CDR2 ANQGSEA. This CDR3 is 14 amino acids long. Input material: peripheral blood. The V and J genes are TRBV29-1 and TRBJ2-1; TRBD2 aligns across 12 bases. The TCR was taken from a woman aged 50 to 65 with acute or convalescent COVID-19. The CDR3 DNA sequence: TGCAGCGTTCTAGCGGGAGGGCTCGACAATGAGCAGTTCTTC. Encoded protein: CSVLAGGLDNEQFF.